A selection of T cell receptor beta chains follows, all from one sample in a study of cytomegalovirus exposure and HLA in healthy donors. TCRdb's copy holds only in-frame clones and misses some; the assay was immunoSEQ multiplex PCR. The sample carries some 98,000 clones, more than 60% recorded once. Source material: PBMCs. Every receptor here comes from a man between 50 and 59 years old in good health and CMV-seronegative. CDR3s include the opening cysteine and the closing phenylalanine or tryptophan. The order of the fields is clone size, J gene, D gene, V gene, CDR3 protein, CDR3 DNA. D genes are given only for firm matches. Size values are once, few and many counts, or a class for expanded clones, and some rows have none.

abundance: -; j_gene: TRBJ2-3; d_gene: -; v_gene: TRBV2; CDR3aa: CASRADYTDTQYF; CDR3nt: TGTGCCAGCAGGGCGGACTACACAGATACGCAGTATTTT
abundance: -; j_gene: TRBJ1-5; d_gene: -; v_gene: TRBV19; CDR3aa: CASSSSRQPQHF; CDR3nt: TGTGCCAGTAGTAGTTCACGGCAGCCCCAGCATTTT
abundance: -; j_gene: TRBJ2-3; d_gene: TRBD2; v_gene: TRBV10-3; CDR3aa: CAISDTSGSGGTDTQYF; CDR3nt: TGTGCCATCAGTGATACTAGCGGGAGTGGGGGCACAGATACGCAGTATTTT
abundance: -; j_gene: TRBJ2-7; d_gene: TRBD2; v_gene: TRBV6-1; CDR3aa: CASSDPGLAGTYEQYF; CDR3nt: TGTGCCAGCAGTGACCCGGGACTAGCGGGGACCTACGAGCAGTACTTC
abundance: -; j_gene: TRBJ2-7; d_gene: TRBD2; v_gene: TRBV28; CDR3aa: CASSWGGPIYEQYF; CDR3nt: TGTGCCAGCAGTTGGGGAGGGCCAATCTACGAGCAGTACTTC
abundance: -; j_gene: TRBJ2-3; d_gene: TRBD2; v_gene: TRBV11-2; CDR3aa: CASSLGIAGSTDTQYF; CDR3nt: TGTGCCAGCAGCTTAGGGATAGCGGGGAGCACAGATACGCAGTATTTT
abundance: -; j_gene: TRBJ2-3; d_gene: -; v_gene: TRBV7-9; CDR3aa: CASSFGGRARTDTQYF; CDR3nt: TGTGCCAGCAGCTTCGGTGGCAGGGCAAGGACAGATACGCAGTATTTT
abundance: -; j_gene: TRBJ1-2; d_gene: -; v_gene: TRBV27; CDR3aa: CASRSPGIYGYTF; CDR3nt: TGTGCCAGCAGATCACCGGGTATCTATGGCTACACCTTC
abundance: -; j_gene: TRBJ1-1; d_gene: -; v_gene: TRBV19; CDR3aa: CASNPSRFQNTEAFF; CDR3nt: TGTGCCAGTAATCCCTCGAGGTTTCAGAACACTGAAGCTTTCTTT
abundance: -; j_gene: TRBJ2-7; d_gene: TRBD1; v_gene: TRBV2; CDR3aa: CASSEARTGGSGEQYF; CDR3nt: TGTGCCAGCAGTGAAGCGCGGACAGGGGGGTCGGGAGAGCAGTACTTC
abundance: -; j_gene: TRBJ2-7; d_gene: -; v_gene: TRBV7-2; CDR3aa: CASSLVGTGNYPYEQYF; CDR3nt: TGTGCCAGCAGCTTAGTGGGCACAGGGAACTATCCCTACGAGCAGTACTTC
abundance: -; j_gene: TRBJ1-2; d_gene: -; v_gene: TRBV10-2; CDR3aa: CASSRDNDGYTF; CDR3nt: TGCGCCAGCAGCCGAGACAACGATGGCTACACCTTC
abundance: -; j_gene: TRBJ2-7; d_gene: TRBD1; v_gene: TRBV27; CDR3aa: CASTFRVGTGGSSYEQYF; CDR3nt: TGTGCCAGCACCTTTCGGGTAGGCACAGGGGGCTCATCCTACGAGCAGTACTTC
abundance: -; j_gene: TRBJ2-1; d_gene: TRBD2; v_gene: TRBV11-2; CDR3aa: CASSRGTSGNQQFF; CDR3nt: TGTGCCAGCAGCAGAGGGACTAGCGGAAACCAGCAGTTCTTC
abundance: -; j_gene: TRBJ2-2; d_gene: TRBD2; v_gene: TRBV7-3; CDR3aa: CASRTGTSGTGELFF; CDR3nt: TGTGCCAGCAGAACAGGGACTAGTGGTACCGGGGAGCTGTTTTTT
abundance: few; j_gene: TRBJ2-1; d_gene: -; v_gene: TRBV9; CDR3aa: CASSSGDYNEQFF; CDR3nt: TGTGCCAGCAGTTCGGGGGATTACAATGAGCAGTTCTTC